This is a list of T cell receptor beta chains from one sample in a study of long-term antiretroviral therapy in people with HIV. TCRdb keeps only in-frame clones here, not all; method: immunoSEQ multiplex PCR. The sample shows tens of thousands of clones, nearly 95% of them seen only once. The sample consisted of unsorted PBMCs, taken 4.4 years after starting antiretroviral therapy. The receptor source for this set is a woman in her forties or fifties with HIV. CDR3s include the opening cysteine and the closing phenylalanine or tryptophan. D genes are given only for firm matches. Clone size is stated in some rows and not others, as once, few, many or a class when expanded.

V gene	clone size	D gene	J gene	CDR3 length	CDR3 DNA	CDR3 protein
TRBV2	NA	NA	TRBJ2-7	15	TGTGCCAGCAGCCGGGTACTTGGTCCGAGCTACGAGCAGTACTTC	CASSRVLGPSYEQYF
TRBV6-5	NA	NA	TRBJ2-3	14	TGTGCCAGTCAGGGGACTGACTACACAGATACGCAGTATTTT	CASQGTDYTDTQYF
TRBV18	NA	TRBD2	TRBJ2-5	14	TGTGCCAGCTCCCCCAGCGGGGTTCAAGAGACCCAGTACTTC	CASSPSGVQETQYF
TRBV10-1	NA	TRBD2	TRBJ2-3	16	TGCGCCAGCAGTGAGTCACGGGGAGGGAGCACAGATACGCAGTATTTT	CASSESRGGSTDTQYF
TRBV6-5	NA	NA	TRBJ2-3	13	TGTGCCAGCAGTCGGGGGTCGCCAGATACGCAGTATTTT	CASSRGSPDTQYF
TRBV6-5	NA	TRBD1	TRBJ1-3	14	TGTGCCAGCAGGACAGGGGGATCTGGAAACACCATATATTTT	CASRTGGSGNTIYF
TRBV10-3	once	TRBD1	TRBJ1-6	15	TGTGCCATCACCGACAGGGGAGAAGAAAATTCACCCCTCCACTTT	CAITDRGEENSPLHF
TRBV10-3	NA	TRBD1	TRBJ1-3	16	TGTGCCATCAGGAGACAGGGGAGACTCTCTGGAAACACCATATATTTT	CAIRRQGRLSGNTIYF
TRBV5-6	NA	NA	TRBJ1-2	16	TGTGCCAGCAGCCCGGGGAGGGGTGAACCGCGCTATGGCTACACCTTC	CASSPGRGEPRYGYTF
TRBV19	NA	TRBD1	TRBJ2-1	15	TGTGCCAGTAGCACCGACAGGGAGTCCTACAATGAGCAGTTCTTC	CASSTDRESYNEQFF
TRBV2	NA	NA	TRBJ2-2	14	TGTGCCAGCAGGAGGGCAGGGGGGACCGGGGAGCTGTTTTTT	CASRRAGGTGELFF
TRBV19	NA	TRBD1	TRBJ1-6	15	TGTGCCAGTAGTTCTTCGACAGGGTGGAATTCACCCCTCCACTTT	CASSSSTGWNSPLHF
TRBV6-5	NA	NA	TRBJ1-1	14	TGTGCCAGCAGTTACGATTACGAGAACACTGAAGCTTTCTTT	CASSYDYENTEAFF
TRBV6-6	few	NA	TRBJ2-7	14	TGTGCCAGCAGGGAGGGGACCTCCGCCTACGAGCAGTACTTC	CASREGTSAYEQYF
TRBV27	NA	NA	TRBJ1-5	13	TGTGCCAGCAGGGAGAATAGCAATCAGCCCCAGCATTTT	CASRENSNQPQHF
TRBV25-1	NA	NA	TRBJ1-2	13	TGTGCCAGCAGTGAAGACGTCGGGTATGGCTACACCTTC	CASSEDVGYGYTF
TRBV5-1	NA	NA	TRBJ1-1	15	TGCGCCAGCAGCTTGTCGACAGGTTTGAACACTGAAGCTTTCTTT	CASSLSTGLNTEAFF
TRBV4-3	once	NA	TRBJ2-2	16	TGCGCCAGCAGCCAAGTGATGGTTTTTACGCCGGGGGAGCTGTTTTTT	CASSQVMVFTPGELFF
TRBV29-1	NA	TRBD1	TRBJ2-7	13	TGCAGCGTTCCAGGGACAGGGGGCTGGGAGCAGTACTTC	CSVPGTGGWEQYF
TRBV6-1	NA	NA	TRBJ2-7	14	TGTGCCAGCAGTGAGGGGGGTGTCTCCTACGAGCAGTACTTC	CASSEGGVSYEQYF
TRBV7-2	NA	NA	TRBJ2-7	16	TGTGCCAGCAGCCCAGAAAACAGGGCTCACCGTTACGAGCAGTACTTC	CASSPENRAHRYEQYF
TRBV2	NA	NA	TRBJ1-1	10	TGTGCCAGCATCTTCCCTGAAGCTTTCTTT	CASIFPEAFF
TRBV5-8	NA	NA	TRBJ1-6	14	TGTGCCAGCAGCTTGACCCTCCCTGGGTCACCCCTCCACTTT	CASSLTLPGSPLHF
TRBV19	NA	NA	TRBJ1-2	15	TGTGCCAGTAGTATCGCCCCCTCGGGCGAAATGGGCTACACCTTC	CASSIAPSGEMGYTF
TRBV5-8	NA	NA	TRBJ1-5	14	TGTGCCAGCAGCTCCTACAGGGAGTCAGGGCCCCAGCATTTT	CASSSYRESGPQHF
TRBV27	NA	TRBD1	TRBJ1-2	14	TGTGCCAGCAGTTTTCAAGACAGGGAGGGTGGCTACACCTTC	CASSFQDREGGYTF
TRBV19	NA	NA	TRBJ1-5	13	TGTGCCTCCTCCTTTTTCAAAAATCAGCCCCAGCATTTT	CASSFFKNQPQHF
TRBV19	NA	NA	TRBJ2-6	15	TGTGCCAGTAGTATCTCGAGCTCGGGGGCCAACGTCCTGACTTTC	CASSISSSGANVLTF
TRBV2	NA	TRBD2	TRBJ2-4	15	TGTGCCAGCAGTGTCGAGCGGGGCCTCAGGAACATTCAGTACTTC	CASSVERGLRNIQYF
TRBV2	few	NA	TRBJ1-3	11	TGTGCCAGCAGCAATGGAAACACCATATATTTT	CASSNGNTIYF
TRBV19	NA	NA	TRBJ1-2	17	TGTGCCAGTAGTATAGACCGCAGGCCGCGACCTTCCTATGGCTACACCTTC	CASSIDRRPRPSYGYTF
TRBV5-1	NA	NA	TRBJ2-2	14	TGCGCCAGCAGCTTTGGGGACAACACCGGGGAGCTGTTTTTT	CASSFGDNTGELFF
TRBV19	NA	NA	TRBJ2-1	16	TGTGCCAGTAGTATGCTCCTCCCAGCAAGCCGGCATGAGCAGTTCTTC	CASSMLLPASRHEQFF
TRBV23-1	NA	TRBD1	TRBJ2-5	17	TGCGCCAGCAGTCAATCCGCCACGGGACAGCGTAAAGAGACCCAGTACTTC	CASSQSATGQRKETQYF
TRBV4-2	NA	NA	TRBJ2-7	15	TGTGCCAGCAGCCCAAGCGAGGGCTCCTCCTACGAGCAGTACTTC	CASSPSEGSSYEQYF
TRBV18	NA	NA	TRBJ1-4	20	TGTGCCAGCTCACCACGAAGGCAGGGGTGGATGTATTCAACTAATGAAAAACTGTTTTTT	CASSPRRQGWMYSTNEKLFF
TRBV19	NA	NA	TRBJ1-2	15	TGTGCCAGTAGTATACGAACAGGTGAAAACTATGGCTACACCTTC	CASSIRTGENYGYTF
TRBV30	NA	NA	TRBJ1-1	14	TGTGCCTGGAGTGTTTGGGCGGCGAACACTGAAGCTTTCTTT	CAWSVWAANTEAFF
TRBV11-2	NA	TRBD2	TRBJ2-5	16	TGTGCCAGCACCGAGAGGACTAGCGGACCTCAAGAGACCCAGTACTTC	CASTERTSGPQETQYF
TRBV9	NA	NA	TRBJ1-1	14	TGTGCCAGCAGCGCGCAGGGGATGAACACTGAAGCTTTCTTT	CASSAQGMNTEAFF
TRBV18	NA	NA	TRBJ1-1	13	TGTGCCAGCTCACCCGGTCGGGAAACTGAAGCTTTCTTT	CASSPGRETEAFF
TRBV19	NA	NA	TRBJ2-7	14	TGTGCCAGTAGTTCCCTCGGGGCCACCGGCGAGCAGTACTTC	CASSSLGATGEQYF
TRBV9	NA	NA	TRBJ1-2	14	TGTGCCAGCACCCAGCAGACTGAGAACTATGGCTACACCTTC	CASTQQTENYGYTF
TRBV29-1	NA	TRBD1	TRBJ1-1	14	TGCAGCGTCCTGGGACAGGGGCGGACAACTGAAGCTTTCTTT	CSVLGQGRTTEAFF
TRBV4-1	NA	TRBD1	TRBJ2-7	16	TGCGCCAGCAGCCAAGGAGCAGACAGGGGGTCTGCCGAGCAGTACTTC	CASSQGADRGSAEQYF
TRBV5-4	NA	NA	TRBJ2-2	12	TGTGCCAGCACACTAAGAACCGGGGAGCTGTTTTTT	CASTLRTGELFF
TRBV10-3	NA	NA	TRBJ1-2	14	TGTGCCATCAGTGATAGTAGCGGAAACTATGGCTACACCTTC	CAISDSSGNYGYTF
TRBV6-5	few	TRBD1	TRBJ2-7	14	TGTGCCAGCAGCCCGACAGGGAACGCCTACGAGCAGTACTTC	CASSPTGNAYEQYF
TRBV7-8	NA	NA	TRBJ1-2	14	TGTGCCAGCAGCGACGGGGGTCGGGAAAGAGGCTACACCTTC	CASSDGGRERGYTF
TRBV10-1	NA	NA	TRBJ2-2	16	TGCGCCAGCAGTGAGTCTGGGGGTGTGTCGACCGGGGAGCTGTTTTTT	CASSESGGVSTGELFF
TRBV5-8	once	NA	TRBJ2-1	15	TGTGCCAGCAGCTCGCGACCGCCACCTTACAATGAGCAGTTCTTC	CASSSRPPPYNEQFF
TRBV14	NA	NA	TRBJ1-1	13	TGTGCCAGCAGCGCTTTCAGGAACACTGAAGCTTTCTTT	CASSAFRNTEAFF
TRBV21-1	once	NA	TRBJ2-6	17	TGTGCCAGCAGCGGTACAGGGGAGTTGGCTGGGGCCAACGTCCTGACTTTC	CASSGTGELAGANVLTF
TRBV2	NA	NA	TRBJ2-5	11	TGTGCCAGCAGTGAAGGGAAGACCCAGTACTTC	CASSEGKTQYF
TRBV12-5	NA	NA	TRBJ1-5	15	TGTGCTAGTGGTTTGGGTGGGATGGGCAATCAGCCCCAGCATTTT	CASGLGGMGNQPQHF
TRBV7-2	NA	NA	TRBJ2-5	13	TGTGCCAGCAGAAAAGACACCCAAGAGACCCAGTACTTC	CASRKDTQETQYF
TRBV6-5	once	NA	TRBJ1-2	16	TGTGCCAGCAGTTACCTGAGGGGAGGTATCCGCTATGGCTACACCTTC	CASSYLRGGIRYGYTF